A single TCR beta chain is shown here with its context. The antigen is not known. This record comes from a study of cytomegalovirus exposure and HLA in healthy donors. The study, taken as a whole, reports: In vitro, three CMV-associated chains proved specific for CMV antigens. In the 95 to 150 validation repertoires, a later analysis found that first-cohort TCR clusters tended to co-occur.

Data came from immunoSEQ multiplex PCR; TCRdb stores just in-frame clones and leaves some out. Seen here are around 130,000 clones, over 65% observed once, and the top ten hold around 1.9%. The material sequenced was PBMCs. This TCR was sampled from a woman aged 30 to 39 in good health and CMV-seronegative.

The CDR3 protein is CASVRGVAYEQYF. The CDR3 DNA sequence: TGTGCCAGCGTTCGGGGGGTCGCCTACGAGCAGTACTTC. The chain links TRBV6-6 to TRBJ2-7, with 7 nucleotides matching TRBD2. CDR1 and CDR2 from the germline V gene are MNHNY and SVGAGI (reference sequence). V shed 8 bases and J 2 bases; nucleotides not matched to a gene: 6. The CDR3 has 13 residues.